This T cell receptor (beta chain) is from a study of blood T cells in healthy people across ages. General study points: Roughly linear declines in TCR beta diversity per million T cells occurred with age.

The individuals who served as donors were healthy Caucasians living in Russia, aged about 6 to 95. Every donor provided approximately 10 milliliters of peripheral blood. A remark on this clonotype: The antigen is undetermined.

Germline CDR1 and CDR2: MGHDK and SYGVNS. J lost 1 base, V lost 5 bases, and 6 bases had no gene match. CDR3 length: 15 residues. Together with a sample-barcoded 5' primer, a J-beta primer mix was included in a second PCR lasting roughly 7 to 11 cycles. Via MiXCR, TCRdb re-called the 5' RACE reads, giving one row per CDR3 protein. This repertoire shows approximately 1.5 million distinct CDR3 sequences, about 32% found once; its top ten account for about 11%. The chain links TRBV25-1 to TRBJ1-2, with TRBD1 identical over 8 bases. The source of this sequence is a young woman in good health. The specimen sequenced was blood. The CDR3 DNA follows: TGTGCCAGCAGTAGCCGGGACAGGTATAACTATGGCTACACCTTC. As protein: CASSSRDRYNYGYTF.